This T cell receptor beta chain was identified in a study of liver allograft versus peripheral blood T cells (TCRdb year 2020). About the full investigation: In liver transplant recipients, the study looked at T cell receptor repertoires in the peripheral blood and set them against the repertoires found within the transplanted livers.

TCRdb lists the instrument as Illumina MiSeq. TCRdb itself trimmed the public reads at Q25 with fastp, ran MiXCR and retained productive beta chains. All rows with the same CDR3 protein become a single entry with the most common DNA and genes. Here the sample has approximately 12,000 distinct CDR3 sequences; approximately 22% occur a single time. The ten largest clones capture roughly 1.6% of the sample. This clonotype was detected a few times. Its antigen is still unknown. No much larger clonotype is one base removed from it; base qualities were not supplied. The germline V gene gives CDR1 as SGHDT and CDR2 as YYEEEE. Cut back by 2 bases and 10 bases, the V and J ends lie 7 bases apart. Including cysteine and phenylalanine, the CDR3 has 11 amino acids. This entry keeps only the CDR3 DNA: 33 bases, framed from base 1. Overall results and qualifications from the work: According to the report, the T cell receptor repertoires detected in peripheral blood were different from the repertoires found inside liver allografts.

This clonotype originated in a human patient who had a liver transplant. Following transplantation, part of the T cell population may be supplied by the graft donor rather than the patient. The receptor chain draws on TRBV5-6 and TRBJ2-1; no confident D gene assignment can be made. The nucleotide sequence is TGTGCCAGCAGCTTATCGAGCGAGCAGTTCTTC. The encoded protein is CASSLSSEQFF. The reference TRBV5-6 and TRBJ2-1 proteins fill in what lies around the CDR3, so the full variable domain reads DAGVTQSPTHLIKTRGQQVTLRCSPKSGHDTVSWYQQALGQGPQFIFQYYEEEERQRGNFPDRFSGHQFPNYSSELNVNALLLGDSALYLCASSLSSEQFFGPGTRLTVL.